A single sample gave rise to the 15 T cell receptor beta chains below, sequenced in a study of T-cell reconstitution after alpha-beta-depleted transplantation in children. Library preparation (for TCRbeta) was performed with unique molecular identifiers. One entry per CDR3 protein, called by TCRdb with MiXCR from the PCR reads. The profile shows 70,000 to 100,000 distinct CDR3 sequences, 12% of them singletons. The sample was PBMCs from the stem cell graft donor, taken from the stem cell graft. The receptor set was obtained from a human donor who donated a stem cell graft to a child with inherited bone marrow failure.

The chain is built from TRBV6-5 and TRBJ1-2, with D perhaps matching TRBD1 (5 bases). This CDR3 has 14 amino acids. The ends were cut back, 6 bases at V and 4 bases at J, with 15 bases in the middle. Germline CDR1 and CDR2: MNHEY and SVGAGI. This CDR3 is CASRSSGRLYGYTF. The CDR3 DNA is TGTGCCAGCAGGTCCTCGGGACGGCTCTATGGCTACACCTTC.

This clonotype was seen a handful of times. The rearrangement uses TRBV7-2 and TRBJ1-1; a weak D match, TRBD1 (5 bases). Trimming cost V 3 bases and J 0 bases, with 11 bases left between them. The CDR3 sequence is 15 residues long. Germline V gives CDR1 SGHTA, CDR2 FQGNSA. The DNA of the CDR3 is TGTGCCAGCAGCTTGGGGGTGGGGATGAACACTGAAGCTTTCTTT. Its translation is CASSLGVGMNTEAFF.

This clonotype came up many times. The genes are TRBV20-1 and TRBJ2-7; D possibly matches TRBD1 or TRBD2 (5 bases each). Germline-derived CDR1 and CDR2 are DFQATT and SNEGSKA (reference sequence). The CDR3 is made up of 14 amino acids. V shed 2 bases and J shed 0 bases, with 11 bases lying between them. The CDR3 bases are TGCAGTGCTAGACTGGGGACGGGCTCCTACGAGCAGTACTTC. It is translated as CSARLGTGSYEQYF.

On this clonotype: One end of the junction is discordant with germline, which a read error may explain. The J gene is TRBJ2-5, the V gene TRBV29-1; TRBD1 or TRBD2 may be the D gene (6 bases each). Germline V gene data show CDR1 as SQVTM and CDR2 as ANQGSEA. The CDR3 consists of 13 residues. The chain's CDR3 is CALGGHRLEAQYF. CDR3 DNA: TGCGCCCTGGGGGGACACCGGCTAGAGGCCCAGTACTTC.

The rearrangement links TRBV7-2 to TRBJ1-3, with TRBD1 as a possible D gene (5 bases). CDR1 is SGHTA, CDR2 FQGNSA, per germline. The length of the CDR3 is 13 residues. The ends were cut back, 1 base at V and 8 bases at J, with 9 bases in the middle. The CDR3 coding sequence is TGTGCCAGCAGCTTAGAGGGGCCGGACACCATATATTTT. Translating it yields CASSLEGPDTIYF.

The chain recombines TRBV18 with TRBJ1-2; TRBD1 matches 7 bases. The trim removed 3 bases at V and 4 bases at J, leaving 11 bases unmatched. The CDR3 runs to 16 residues. Germline V gene sequence: CDR1 KGHSH, CDR2 LQKENI. The CDR3 here is CASSPTTGSSGYGYTF. As DNA, the CDR3 is TGTGCCAGCTCACCGACGACAGGGAGCTCTGGCTATGGCTACACCTTC.

This clonotype was seen ten or more times. The chain joins TRBV20-1 to TRBJ1-2; 9 bases are shared with TRBD1. The CDR3 is 14 amino acids. Germline V lookup: CDR1 DFQATT, CDR2 SNEGSKA (reference sequence). Trimming removed 0 bases from V and 6 bases from J; junction bases left unmatched: 5. DNA of the CDR3: TGCAGTGCTAGAGACCAGACAGGGGGGGATGGCTACACCTTC. It encodes CSARDQTGGDGYTF.

This clonotype was detected ten times or more. The chain joins TRBV5-1 to TRBJ2-2; 7 bases align to TRBD2. Germline V gene data show CDR1 as SGHRS and CDR2 as YFSETQ. Trimming removed 0 bases from V and 6 bases from J; junction bases left unmatched: 8. There are 16 residues in the CDR3. The CDR3 DNA sequence: TGCGCCAGCAGCTTGGCCCCCGGACTAGTTCCCGGGGAGCTGTTTTTT. Translating it yields CASSLAPGLVPGELFF.

This clonotype was detected only once. J is TRBJ2-5 and V is TRBV20-1; D remains unclear. The CDR3 consists of 12 residues. V gave up 3 bases and J gave up 4 bases, with 9 bases separating them. Germline values: CDR1 DFQATT, CDR2 SNEGSKA (reference sequence). The CDR3 DNA reads as TGCAGTGCTAGGGGGATGAGAGAGACCCAGTACTTC. Its protein is CSARGMRETQYF.

This clonotype was seen repeatedly, ten times or more. This chain links TRBV5-1 with TRBJ2-5; TRBD1 matches at 8 bases. Germline V gives CDR1 SGHRS, CDR2 YFSETQ. The CDR3 totals 16 residues. V lost 2 bases, J lost 1 base, and 7 bases stayed unmatched. CDR3 nucleotide sequence: TGCGCCAGCAGCTTAGAGGCAGGGGGCCTCCAAGAGACCCAGTACTTC. It is translated as CASSLEAGGLQETQYF.

The chain carries TRBV5-5 and TRBJ2-6, with 8 bases fitting TRBD1. The junction had 7 bases not matched to a gene; V was cut back by 2 bases and J by 3 bases. The CDR3 has 17 amino acids. Per the germline V gene, CDR1 is SGHKS and CDR2 is YYEKEE (reference sequence). DNA for the CDR3: TGTGCCAGCAGCTTAGGACAGGGTTCTTTTGGGGCCAACGTCCTGACTTTC. The encoded protein is CASSLGQGSFGANVLTF.

This clonotype appeared many times. This chain links TRBV18 with TRBJ1-1; 7 nucleotides line up with TRBD1. This CDR3 has 13 residues. Germline CDR1 and CDR2: KGHSH and LQKENI. V dropped 6 bases and J dropped 3; count of bases not matched to a gene: 4. CDR3 coding DNA: TGTGCCAGCTCGACAGGGATGGACACTGAAGCTTTCTTT. Its protein is CASSTGMDTEAFF.

This clonotype was detected many times. The rearrangement uses TRBV7-2 and TRBJ2-3; 7 nucleotides line up with TRBD1. There are 15 residues in the CDR3. Germline-derived CDR1 and CDR2 are SGHTA and FQGNSA. V trimming: 4 bases; J trimming: 9 bases; junction bases outside the gene matches: 13. The CDR3 region is CASSYDRAGDGTQYF. In nucleotides, the CDR3 is TGTGCCAGCAGCTACGACAGGGCAGGGGATGGGACGCAGTATTTT.

This clonotype appeared many times. The V gene is TRBV27, the J gene TRBJ1-1, with 8 bases identical to TRBD1. V lost 8 bases, J lost 6 bases, and 14 bases stayed unmatched. Germline CDR1 reads MNHEY; CDR2 reads SMNVEV (reference sequence). This CDR3 has 15 amino acids. CDR3 in amino acids: CASFPVWQGAAEAFF. The CDR3 DNA is TGTGCCAGCTTTCCCGTATGGCAGGGGGCCGCTGAAGCTTTCTTT.

This clonotype was detected many times. The chain recombines TRBV5-1 with TRBJ1-2; D remains unclear. This CDR3 spans 12 amino acids. V lost 0 bases to trimming and J lost 8 bases, with 8 bases between them. Germline CDR1 and CDR2: SGHRS and YFSETQ. As DNA, the CDR3 is TGCGCCAGCAGCTTGGCGAACGAGGGCTACACCTTC. It codes for CASSLANEGYTF.